Shown below are 12 T cell receptor beta chains from a single sample sequenced in a study of cytomegalovirus exposure and HLA in healthy donors. The PCR had 60 Vbeta and 13 Jbeta primers. Measured with immunoSEQ multiplex PCR; TCRdb has only the in-frame clones, and not every one. This sample yields fewer than 200,000 clones, of which about 80% are seen a single time; around 1.3% belongs to the top ten. Sequencing was performed on PBMCs. The receptors originated from a woman aged 50 to 60 in good health and CMV-seronegative.

The rearrangement uses TRBV4-3 and TRBJ2-1; weak D call: TRBD2 (6 bases). The CDR3 is 15 residues long. Germline V lookup: CDR1 LGHNA, CDR2 YSLEER. Trimming left V 4 bases short and J 1 base short, with 11 bases between. Written as DNA, the CDR3 is TGCGCCAGCAGCCTGCTGGGGACTTCCTACAATGAGCAGTTCTTC. This gives the protein CASSLLGTSYNEQFF.

This rearrangement joins TRBV7-2 to TRBJ2-2, with 7 bases identical to TRBD2. Trimming at V came to 6 bases and at J to 2 bases, leaving 6 bases not matched to a gene. Germline CDR1 reads SGHTA; CDR2 reads FQGNSA. The length of the CDR3 is 15 residues. The CDR3 reads CASSGGGRNTGELFF. CDR3 bases: TGTGCCAGCAGTGGGGGAGGGCGAAACACCGGGGAGCTGTTTTTT.

This sequence joins TRBV5-4 and TRBJ2-3, with TRBD1 identical over 8 bases. Germline CDR1 is SGHNT and CDR2 is YYREEE (reference sequence). The CDR3 is 15 amino acids. The trim removed 4 bases at V and 5 bases at J, leaving 9 bases unmatched. The DNA for the CDR3 is TGTGCCAGCAGCGCGACAGGGGCGCAGGGAGATACGCAGTATTTT. This codes for CASSATGAQGDTQYF. Complete variable domain (other parts from reference TRBV5-4 and TRBJ2-3): ETGVTQSPTHLIKTRGQQVTLRCSSQSGHNTVSWYQQALGQGPQFIFQYYREEENGRGNFPPRFSGLQFPNYSSELNVNALELDDSALYLCASSATGAQGDTQYFGPGTRLTVL.

This clone occurred a few times. The chain recombines TRBV18 with TRBJ1-1; D perhaps matches TRBD1 (6 bases). This CDR3 is built from 20 residues. In germline, CDR1 is KGHSH, CDR2 LQKENI. The V end lost 5 bases, the J end lost 1 base, and 29 bases lay between the germline ends. This CDR3 reads CASSSRTVPWPSDRNTEAFF. CDR3 nucleotide sequence: TGTGCCAGCTCATCCAGGACAGTTCCGTGGCCCTCCGATAGGAACACTGAAGCTTTCTTT.

Note on this clone: Compared with germline, one end of the junction differs, possibly owing to a read error. This chain connects TRBV28 to TRBJ1-4, with TRBD1 matching 7 bases. The CDR3 totals 13 residues. Per germline, CDR1 MDHEN and CDR2 SYDVKM. The CDR3 DNA sequence: TGTGCCAGCAGTTTGGGGGCTGGAGGACAGGCGGATTTT. It codes for CASSLGAGGQADF.

CDR3 in amino acids: CASSFLTAGRETQYF. In nucleotides, the CDR3 is TGTGCCAGCAGTTTTTTAACAGCCGGGAGGGAGACCCAGTACTTC. J is TRBJ2-5 and V is TRBV27; 7 positions match TRBD2. CDR1 MNHEY and CDR2 SMNVEV come from the germline V gene (reference sequence). CDR3 length: 15 residues. Losses at the gene ends were 3 bases for V and 5 bases for J; bases not matched to a gene: 9.

The gene calls are TRBV12-5 and TRBJ1-2, with 8 bases identical to TRBD1. Germline CDR1 is LGHNT and CDR2 is FRNRAP. J gave up 0 bases and V 4 bases, and 10 bases lay outside the gene matches. This CDR3 has 17 residues. In nucleotides, the CDR3 is TGTGCTAGTGGTTCCCTAGAAGACAGGGGCCCTAACTATGGCTACACCTTC. It codes for CASGSLEDRGPNYGYTF.

This sequence joins TRBV15 and TRBJ2-2; 7 bases line up with TRBD1. Looked up from germline, CDR1 is LNHNV and CDR2 is YYDKDF (reference sequence). V lost 4 bases and J lost 3; bases outside the gene matches: 8. CDR3 length equals 16 residues. CDR3 in DNA: TGTGCCACCAGCACTGCCAGGGGGTCGGACACCGGGGAGCTGTTTTTT. The encoded protein is CATSTARGSDTGELFF.

The chain recombines TRBV6-5 with TRBJ2-7; TRBD2 agrees at 12 bases. Germline V gene data show CDR1 as MNHEY and CDR2 as SVGAGI. There are 15 residues in the CDR3. Trimming removed 4 bases from V and 1 base from J; junction bases left unmatched: 2. CDR3 residues: CASSSGLAGSYEQYF. The CDR3 nucleotides read TGTGCCAGCAGTTCCGGACTAGCGGGGTCCTACGAGCAGTACTTC.

The chain has TRBV7-2 and TRBJ2-7; D is ambiguous. The CDR3 sequence is 14 residues long. Trimming took 7 bases from V and 5 from J, leaving 18 bases between them. CDR1 and CDR2 from the germline V gene are SGHTA and FQGNSA. CDR3 bases: TGTGCCAGCACCTCTGGGCCTAAGGTTAACGAGCAGTACTTC. Its translation is CASTSGPKVNEQYF.

The chain uses TRBV7-8 and TRBJ1-5, with TRBD1 as a possible D gene (6 bases). The CDR3 sequence is 16 residues long. V lost 1 base and J lost 5, with 15 bases in between. Per germline, CDR1 SGHVS and CDR2 FQNEAQ. As DNA, the CDR3 is TGTGCCAGCAGCTTAGATTATAGGGGGGGGTATCAGCCCCAGCATTTT. Amino acids: CASSLDYRGGYQPQHF.

The V and J genes are TRBV11-3 and TRBJ2-3, with 8 bases fitting TRBD2. The junction had 7 bases not matched to a gene; V was cut back by 5 bases and J by 0 bases. Germline V gives CDR1 SGHNT, CDR2 YENEEA. The CDR3 has 16 amino acids. The CDR3 loop reads CASSRGGITSTDTQYF. The CDR3 coding sequence is TGTGCCAGCAGCCGCGGGGGGATAACTAGCACAGATACGCAGTATTTT.